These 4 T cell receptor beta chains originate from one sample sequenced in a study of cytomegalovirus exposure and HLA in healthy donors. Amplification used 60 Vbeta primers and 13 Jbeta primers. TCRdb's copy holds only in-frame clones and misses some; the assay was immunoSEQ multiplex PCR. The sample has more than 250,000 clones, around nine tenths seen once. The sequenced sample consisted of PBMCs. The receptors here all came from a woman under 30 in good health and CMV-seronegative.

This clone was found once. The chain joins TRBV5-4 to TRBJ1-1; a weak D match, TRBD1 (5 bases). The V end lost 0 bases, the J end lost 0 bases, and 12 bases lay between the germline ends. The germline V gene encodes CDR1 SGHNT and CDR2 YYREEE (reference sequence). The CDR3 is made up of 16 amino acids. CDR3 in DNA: TGTGCCAGCAGCTTGGAAGCGGGACGGCTGAACACTGAAGCTTTCTTT. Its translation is CASSLEAGRLNTEAFF.

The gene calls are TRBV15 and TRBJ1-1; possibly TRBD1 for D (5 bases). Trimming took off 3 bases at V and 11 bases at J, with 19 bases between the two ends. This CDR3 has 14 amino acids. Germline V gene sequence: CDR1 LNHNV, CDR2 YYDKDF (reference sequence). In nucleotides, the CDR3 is TGTGCCACCAGCAGGCCTGACAGTCTTTTTCGGGCTTTCTTT. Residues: CATSRPDSLFRAFF.

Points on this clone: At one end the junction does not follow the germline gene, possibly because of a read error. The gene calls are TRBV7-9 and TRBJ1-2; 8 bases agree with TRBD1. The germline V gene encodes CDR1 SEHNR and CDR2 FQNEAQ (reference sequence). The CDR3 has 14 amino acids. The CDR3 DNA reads TGTTCCAGCAGCTTCGCCGGACAGGGAGGTGGCTACACCTTC. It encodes CSSSFAGQGGGYTF.

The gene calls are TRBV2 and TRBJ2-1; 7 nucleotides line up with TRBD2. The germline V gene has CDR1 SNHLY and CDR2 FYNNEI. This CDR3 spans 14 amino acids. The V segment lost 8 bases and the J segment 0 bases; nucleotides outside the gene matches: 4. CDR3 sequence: CASQRGDSYNEQFF. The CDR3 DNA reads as TGTGCCAGCCAGCGGGGAGACTCCTACAATGAGCAGTTCTTC. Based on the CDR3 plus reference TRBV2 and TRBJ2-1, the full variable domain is EPEVTQTPSHQVTQMGQEVILRCVPISNHLYFYWYRQILGQKVEFLVSFYNNEISEKSEIFDDQFSVERPDGSNFTLKIRSTKLEDSAMYFCASQRGDSYNEQFFGPGTRLTVL.